These T cell receptor beta chains were read from a single sample in a study of tumor and adjacent non-tumor tissue in lung cancer. One entry per CDR3 protein results from TCRdb running MiXCR on the multiplex PCR reads. Altogether over 110,000 distinct CDR3 sequences are present, 66% being singletons, with the ten largest covering about 18%. The sequenced sample consisted of lung tumor tissue. All receptors derive from a man between 60 and 75 years old with small cell lung cancer. CDR3s include the opening cysteine and the closing phenylalanine or tryptophan. Each record gives: CDR3 protein, CDR3 DNA, D gene, J gene, CDR3 length, clone size, V gene. The D gene is left open where the match is weak. Size tells how often a clone was seen (once, few, many) or the class of an expanded clone, and some rows leave it out.

CASSSGRGATNEKLFF | TGTGCCAGCAGCTCAGGTCGGGGGGCGACTAATGAAAAACTGTTTTTT | . | TRBJ1-4 | 16 | . | TRBV7-2
CTSSLEGNQRQHF | TGTACCAGCAGTTTGGAGGGCAATCAGCGCCAGCATTTT | . | TRBJ1-5 | 13 | . | TRBV6-1
CATQRDVTETQYF | TGTGCCACCCAGCGAGACGTGACAGAGACCCAGTACTTC | . | TRBJ2-5 | 13 | . | TRBV6-1
CASTYSVAYYEQYF | TGCGCCAGCACTTACTCTGTGGCATACTACGAGCAGTACTTC | . | TRBJ2-7 | 14 | . | TRBV6-5
CASSSLGQGVEQSF | TGTGCCAGCAGCTCCCTTGGGCAGGGAGTTGAGCAGTCCTTC | . | TRBJ2-1 | 14 | . | TRBV11-3
CSLEDRSARRGTVTQYF | TGCAGCCTTGAAGATCGGTCGGCTAGGAGGGGCACAGTTACGCAGTATTTT | . | TRBJ2-3 | 17 | few | TRBV29-1
CSVVGSTDTQYF | TGTAGCGTTGTAGGTAGCACAGATACGCAGTATTTT | . | TRBJ2-3 | 12 | . | TRBV29-1
CASSVSFTGELFF | TGTGCCAGCAGCGTGTCCTTCACCGGGGAGCTGTTTTTT | . | TRBJ2-2 | 13 | . | TRBV9
CGSRHDTGTDTQYF | TGTGGCAGCAGGCACGACACAGGCACAGATACGCAGTATTTT | . | TRBJ2-3 | 14 | . | TRBV6-5
CASSYRGRGEAFF | TGTGCCAGCAGCTACAGAGGTAGGGGTGAAGCTTTCTTT | . | TRBJ1-1 | 13 | . | TRBV11-2